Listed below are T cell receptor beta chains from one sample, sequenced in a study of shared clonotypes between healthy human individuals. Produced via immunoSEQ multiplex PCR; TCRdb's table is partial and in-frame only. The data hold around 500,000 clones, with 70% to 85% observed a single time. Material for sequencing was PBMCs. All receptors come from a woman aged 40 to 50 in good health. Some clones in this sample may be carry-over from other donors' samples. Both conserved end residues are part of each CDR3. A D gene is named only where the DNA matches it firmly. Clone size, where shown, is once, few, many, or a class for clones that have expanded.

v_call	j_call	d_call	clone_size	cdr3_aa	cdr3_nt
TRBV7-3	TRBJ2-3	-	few	CASSLIGRTRGDTQYF	TGTGCCAGCAGCTTAATTGGCAGAACCCGGGGAGATACGCAGTATTTT
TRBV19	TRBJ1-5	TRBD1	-	CASSPDRGVGQPQHF	TGTGCCAGTAGCCCCGACAGGGGGGTTGGACAGCCCCAGCATTTT
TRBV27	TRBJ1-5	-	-	CASNPQGADQPQHF	TGTGCCAGCAACCCACAGGGTGCAGATCAGCCCCAGCATTTT
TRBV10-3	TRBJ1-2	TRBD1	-	CAINEQGARGYTF	TGTGCCATCAATGAACAGGGGGCGCGGGGCTACACCTTC
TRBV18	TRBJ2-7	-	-	CASSPAGEARYEQYF	TGTGCCAGCTCACCTGCCGGCGAGGCGAGATACGAGCAGTACTTC
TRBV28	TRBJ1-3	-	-	CASSLSGGNTIYF	TGTGCCAGCAGTTTATCCGGTGGAAACACCATATATTTT
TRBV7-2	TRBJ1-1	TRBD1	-	CASSQQGAGTEAFF	TGTGCCAGCAGCCAACAGGGGGCGGGGACTGAAGCTTTCTTT
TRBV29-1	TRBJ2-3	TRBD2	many	CSVEGLPTSGPIDTQYF	TGCAGCGTTGAAGGGTTACCGACTAGCGGCCCGATAGATACGCAGTATTTT
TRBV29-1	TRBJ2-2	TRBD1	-	CSVEGWPGGLTGELFF	TGCAGCGTTGAAGGGTGGCCAGGGGGCCTCACCGGGGAGCTGTTTTTT
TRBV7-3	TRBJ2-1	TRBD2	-	CASSPRIGASGGNEQFF	TGTGCCAGCAGCCCCAGAATCGGGGCTAGCGGGGGCAATGAGCAGTTCTTC
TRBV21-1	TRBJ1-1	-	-	CASELNDRMNTEAFF	TGTGCCAGCGAATTGAACGACAGAATGAACACTGAAGCTTTCTTT
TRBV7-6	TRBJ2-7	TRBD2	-	CASSPWEGEQYF	TGTGCCAGCAGCCCCTGGGAGGGCGAGCAGTACTTC
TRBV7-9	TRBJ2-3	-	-	CASSLGLSDTQYF	TGTGCCAGCAGCTTGGGCCTCTCTGATACGCAGTATTTT
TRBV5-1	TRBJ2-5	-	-	CASSPRAGAETQYF	TGCGCCAGCAGCCCCCGGGCGGGGGCAGAGACCCAGTACTTC
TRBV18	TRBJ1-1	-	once	CASSQGSPGTNTEAFF	TGTGCCAGCTCACAGGGGTCCCCAGGGACCAACACTGAAGCTTTCTTT
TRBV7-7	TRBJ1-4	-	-	CASGRGIPNEKLFF	TGTGCTAGCGGCCGGGGTATTCCAAATGAAAAACTGTTTTTT
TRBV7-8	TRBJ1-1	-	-	CASSSLVKNLNTEAFF	TGTGCCAGCAGCTCCCTAGTAAAAAATTTGAACACTGAAGCTTTCTTT
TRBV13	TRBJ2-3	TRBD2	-	CASSLPYGEGTQYF	TGTGCCAGCAGCCTCCCCTATGGGGAGGGTACGCAGTATTTT
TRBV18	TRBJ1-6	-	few	CASSPFPRGNNSPLHF	TGTGCCAGCTCCCCGTTCCCGAGGGGAAATAATTCACCCCTCCACTTT
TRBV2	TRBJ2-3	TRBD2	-	CASSDGLAGVTQYF	TGTGCCAGCAGTGACGGTCTAGCGGGAGTCACGCAGTATTTT
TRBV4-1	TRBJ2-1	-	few	CASSLRTVQYNEQFF	TGCGCCAGCAGCCTACGTACGGTACAATACAATGAGCAGTTCTTC
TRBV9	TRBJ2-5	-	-	CASSDTYQETQYF	TGTGCCAGCAGCGACACGTACCAAGAGACCCAGTACTTC
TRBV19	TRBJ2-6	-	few	CASSTHGGSGANVLTF	TGTGCCAGTAGTACCCACGGAGGGTCTGGGGCCAACGTCCTGACTTTC
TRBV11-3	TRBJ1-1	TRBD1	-	CASSLDGQGNTEAFF	TGTGCCAGCAGCTTAGATGGACAGGGGAACACTGAAGCTTTCTTT
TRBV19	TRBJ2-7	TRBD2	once	CASSIVPSGSYEQYF	TGTGCCAGTAGTATAGTTCCTAGCGGCTCCTACGAGCAGTACTTC
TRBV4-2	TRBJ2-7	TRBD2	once	CASSHPITGLAYEQYF	TGTGCCAGCAGCCATCCAATAACAGGACTAGCATACGAGCAGTACTTC
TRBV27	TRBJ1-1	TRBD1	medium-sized	CASSSPYRGQNTEAFF	TGTGCCAGCAGTTCCCCCTACAGGGGGCAGAACACTGAAGCTTTCTTT
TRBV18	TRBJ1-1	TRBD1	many	CASSPSGQGSTEAFF	TGTGCCAGCTCGCCCAGTGGACAGGGCAGCACTGAAGCTTTCTTT
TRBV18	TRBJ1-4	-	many	CASSPGLQNEKLFF	TGTGCCAGCTCACCAGGGTTACAAAATGAAAAACTGTTTTTT
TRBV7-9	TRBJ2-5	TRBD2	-	CASSRGLAAMQETQYF	TGTGCCAGCAGCCGGGGACTAGCGGCGATGCAAGAGACCCAGTACTTC
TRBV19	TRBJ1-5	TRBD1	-	CASSTDRADQPQHF	TGTGCCAGTAGTACCGACAGGGCCGATCAGCCCCAGCATTTT
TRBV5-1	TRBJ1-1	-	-	CASSLSGGSTEAFF	TGCGCCAGCAGCTTGTCCGGAGGGAGCACTGAAGCTTTCTTT
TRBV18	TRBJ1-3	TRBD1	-	CASSPSGTGRNTIYF	TGTGCCAGCTCACCCTCCGGGACAGGAAGAAACACCATATATTTT
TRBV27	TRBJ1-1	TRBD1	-	CASSWVRQGATNTEAFF	TGTGCCAGCAGTTGGGTTCGACAGGGGGCGACCAACACTGAAGCTTTCTTT
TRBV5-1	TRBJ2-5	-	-	CASSPQGGETQYF	TGCGCCAGCAGCCCGCAGGGGGGCGAGACCCAGTACTTC
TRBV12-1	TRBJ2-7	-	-	CASSFKPPGLPSLCLYEQYF	TGTGCCAGCAGCTTTAAACCTCCGGGACTCCCTTCCCTGTGCCTCTACGAGCAGTACTTC
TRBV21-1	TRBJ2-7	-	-	CASSKRSTSGRMYEQYF	TGTGCCAGCAGCAAGCGGTCCACTAGCGGGAGAATGTACGAGCAGTACTTC
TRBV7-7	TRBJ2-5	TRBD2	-	CASSAGTSGASGTQYF	TGTGCCAGCAGCGCCGGGACTAGCGGGGCCAGCGGGACCCAGTACTTC
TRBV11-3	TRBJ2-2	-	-	CASSPSRGTGELFF	TGTGCCAGCAGCCCATCGCGGGGCACCGGGGAGCTGTTTTTT
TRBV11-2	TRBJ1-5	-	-	CASSGQDSVNQPQHF	TGTGCCAGCAGCGGTCAGGACAGCGTCAATCAGCCCCAGCATTTT
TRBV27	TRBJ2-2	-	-	CASSFRTGELFF	TGTGCCAGCAGTTTTCGGACCGGGGAGCTGTTTTTT
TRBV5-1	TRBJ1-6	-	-	CASSVERVRNSPLHF	TGCGCCAGCAGCGTCGAGAGAGTTAGAAATTCACCCCTCCACTTT
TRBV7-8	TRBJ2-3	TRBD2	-	CASSPTSGRSDTQYF	TGTGCCAGCAGTCCGACTAGCGGGAGGTCAGATACGCAGTATTTT